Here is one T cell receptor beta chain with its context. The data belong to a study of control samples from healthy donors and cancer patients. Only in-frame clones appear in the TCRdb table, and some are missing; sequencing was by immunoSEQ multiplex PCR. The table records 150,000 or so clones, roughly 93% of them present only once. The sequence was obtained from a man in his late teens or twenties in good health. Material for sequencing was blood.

The chain's CDR3 is CASSLSIGRGYTF. The CDR3 nucleotides read TGTGCCAGCAGTTTATCGATTGGGCGGGGCTACACCTTC. V gene TRBV27 combines with J gene TRBJ1-2, with D hard to call. The germline V gene encodes CDR1 MNHEY and CDR2 SMNVEV (reference sequence). CDR3 length: 13 amino acids. V dropped 0 bases and J dropped 8 bases, with 10 bases sitting between them.